The 2 T cell receptor beta chains listed next were all sequenced from one sample in a study of siplizumab effects on memory and regulatory T cells. Clones were sequenced by immunoSEQ multiplex PCR, and TCRdb holds only the in-frame ones, with some missing. The profile shows about 82,000 clones, around 90% of them singletons. Material for sequencing was Tregs sorted from blood. These receptors were collected from a human donor in good health.

The V and J genes are TRBV7-8 and TRBJ1-5, with 8 bases that match TRBD1. CDR1 is SGHVS, CDR2 FQNEAQ, per germline. Unmatched junction bases numbered 11, after V lost 5 bases and J lost 11 bases. This CDR3 comprises 14 residues. CDR3 nucleotides: TGTGCCAGCAGCAACTCAGGGGGCCTTTTAGCCCAGCATTTT. This gives the protein CASSNSGGLLAQHF.

A word on this clone: At one boundary the junction diverges from the germline segment, which might be a read error. This sequence joins TRBV16 and TRBJ2-3, with D uncertain. The CDR3 runs 13 residues. Germline CDR1 and CDR2: KGHSY and FQNENV. CDR3 residues: CASRQSRLDPQYF. As DNA, the CDR3 is TGTGCCAGCAGACAATCTAGACTGGACCCGCAGTATTTT. Combining the CDR3 with reference TRBV16 and TRBJ2-3 gives the whole variable domain GEEVAQTPKHLVRGEGQKAKLYCAPIKGHSYVFWYQQVLKNEFKFLISFQNENVFDETGMPKERFSAKCLPNSPCSLEIQATKLEDSAVYFCASRQSRLDPQYFGPGTRLTVL.